Listed below are T cell receptor beta chains from one sample, sequenced in a study of blood T cell repertoires in COVID-19. The data were produced by immunoSEQ multiplex PCR, yet TCRdb's version contains in-frame clones alone and is incomplete. The table has 200,000 to 250,000 clones, 81% seen once; the top ten hold about 8.9%. Sequencing used PBMCs or T cells enriched from blood (not recorded which). The origin of the receptors is a woman between 50 and 59 years old with acute COVID-19. Both conserved end residues are part of each CDR3. Fields, in order: D gene, V gene, clone size, J gene, CDR3 DNA, CDR3 protein. A D gene is named only where the DNA matches it firmly. Expanded clones get a size class; other rows say once, few or many, or leave the size out.

>TRBD1|TRBV5-4|few|TRBJ1-2
TGTGCCAGCAGCCGCGAGGGACAGGGTGATCGTGGCTACACCTTC
CASSREGQGDRGYTF
>TRBD1|TRBV27|-|TRBJ2-1
TGTGCCAGCAGTTGGGGACAGGGGAATGAGCAGTTCTTC
CASSWGQGNEQFF
>TRBD2|TRBV28|-|TRBJ2-3
TGTGCCAGCAGTGATAGCGGGGGGGCCACAGATACGCAGTATTTT
CASSDSGGATDTQYF
>-|TRBV7-2|few|TRBJ1-1
TGTGCCAGCAGCTTTGGTCGGGAAGCTTTCTTT
CASSFGREAFF
>TRBD1|TRBV28|-|TRBJ1-6
TGTGCCAGCAGTGGGGGGGACAGGGTTAATTCACCCCTCCACTTT
CASSGGDRVNSPLHF
>-|TRBV5-1|-|TRBJ2-5
TGCGCCAGCAGCTTCTCAGGGGGGGAGACCCAGTACTTC
CASSFSGGETQYF
>-|TRBV18|-|TRBJ2-7
TGTGCCAGCTCAGCCGACAGGCTTCTTTCGGGCGAGCAGTACTTC
CASSADRLLSGEQYF
>-|TRBV28|-|TRBJ1-4
TGTGCCAGCAGTTTATGGGGGGGGAGGGGACGTGTTGAAAAACTGTTTTTT
CASSLWGGRGRVEKLFF
>TRBD2|TRBV18|-|TRBJ2-3
TGTGCCAGCTCACGAACCGGGACTAGCGATCGAACTACAGATACGCAGTATTTT
CASSRTGTSDRTTDTQYF
>-|TRBV15|-|TRBJ1-5
TGTGCCACTAGGGAGGGGCAGGGCAATCAGCCCCAGCATTTT
CATREGQGNQPQHF
>TRBD1|TRBV24-1|-|TRBJ2-2
TGTGCCACCAGTGATTTGCTGGCAGGGGGCCCCGGGGAGCTGTTTTTT
CATSDLLAGGPGELFF
>-|TRBV6-2/TRBV6-3|-|TRBJ1-1
TGTGCCAGCAGTTACTTATCGGGCACTGAAGCTTTCTTT
CASSYLSGTEAFF
>-|TRBV7-2|-|TRBJ1-3
TGTGCCAGCAGTCGGGAGAGCTCTGGAAACACCATATATTTT
CASSRESSGNTIYF
>-|TRBV28|once|TRBJ1-1
TGTGCCAGCAGCCGACGCATCCGGGAAAAACATCGTGGCACTGAAGCTTTCTTT
CASSRRIREKHRGTEAFF
>TRBD2|TRBV5-1|-|TRBJ2-1
TGCGCCAGCAGCCCGACCGTACTAGCGGGATATATGGATGAGCAGTTCTTC
CASSPTVLAGYMDEQFF
>-|TRBV4-3|-|TRBJ1-2
TGCGCCAGCAGCCAAGAATCAGGGGCCGGTGGCTACACCTTC
CASSQESGAGGYTF
>-|TRBV5-5|-|TRBJ2-6
TGTGCCAGCAGCTCCCCCTTCTCTGGGGCCAACGTCCTGACTTTC
CASSSPFSGANVLTF
>-|TRBV6-2/TRBV6-3|-|TRBJ2-7
TGTGCCAGCAGTTATTATCTTTCCGAGCAGTACTTC
CASSYYLSEQYF
>-|TRBV21-1|-|TRBJ1-6
TGTGCCAGCAGCAAAGAAGTCCCGCGGCACCCTTCACCCCTCCACTTT
CASSKEVPRHPSPLHF
>-|TRBV7-9|-|TRBJ1-4
TGTGCCAGCAGCCCCCGGCGCGGCACTAATGAAAAACTGTTTTTT
CASSPRRGTNEKLFF
>TRBD1|TRBV28|-|TRBJ1-1
TGTGCCAGCAGACAAGCTCGACAGGGGAACACTGAAGCTTTCTTT
CASRQARQGNTEAFF
>TRBD1|TRBV24-1|-|TRBJ1-4
TGTGCCACCAGTGATAAAGGACAGGGGGTCACTAATGAAAAACTGTTTTTT
CATSDKGQGVTNEKLFF
>-|TRBV10-3|-|TRBJ2-7
TGTGCCATCAGTGGGGCGGGAAACTACGAGCAGTACTTC
CAISGAGNYEQYF
>TRBD1|TRBV27|-|TRBJ1-6
TGTGCCAGCAGCGCTGACAGGGGTTTTTCACCCCTCCACTTT
CASSADRGFSPLHF
>-|TRBV14|few|TRBJ2-3
TGTGCCAGCAGCCCCGGACTGTACACAGATACGCAGTATTTT
CASSPGLYTDTQYF
>-|TRBV9|few|TRBJ1-3
TGTGCCAGCAGCGTTGGGGGCATAACCTCTGGAAACACCATATATTTT
CASSVGGITSGNTIYF
>TRBD2|TRBV10-3|-|TRBJ2-7
TGTGCCATCAGCGACCTAGCGGGGGCCTACGAGCAGTACTTC
CAISDLAGAYEQYF
>-|TRBV6-5|-|TRBJ1-1
TGTGCCAGCAGTTACTTAGGGGTCAGGACTGAAGCTTTCTTT
CASSYLGVRTEAFF
>TRBD2|TRBV19|-|TRBJ2-3
TGTGCCAGTAGTATAGGTCTGGCTAGCGGGAGAGCAACAGATACGCAGTATTTT
CASSIGLASGRATDTQYF
>TRBD1|TRBV19|-|TRBJ1-5
TGTGCCAGTAGTATTTCTGGGACAGTGGGGCAGCCCCAGCATTTT
CASSISGTVGQPQHF
>TRBD1|TRBV3-1/TRBV3-2|-|TRBJ1-3
TGTGCCAGCAGCCAAGAGGGACAGGGAAACACCATATATTTT
CASSQEGQGNTIYF
>TRBD2|TRBV19|-|TRBJ2-3
TGTGCCAGTAGGCGGGGGGGACGCGCAGATACGCAGTATTTT
CASRRGGRADTQYF
>-|TRBV12-3/TRBV12-4|-|TRBJ2-7
TGTGCCAGCAGTTTTCAGGGCGAGCAGTACTTC
CASSFQGEQYF
>-|TRBV5-1|-|TRBJ1-3
TGCGCCAGCAGCTTGGGCGGAACCTTCTCTGGAAACACCATATATTTT
CASSLGGTFSGNTIYF
>-|TRBV7-9|-|TRBJ2-2
TGTGCCAGCAGCCTACGCGGGGACGGCCCCAACACCGGGGAGCTGTTTTTT
CASSLRGDGPNTGELFF
>-|TRBV5-1|once|TRBJ2-7
TGCGCCAGCAGCACCGCCGCGTCCTACGAGCAGTACTTC
CASSTAASYEQYF
>-|TRBV27|-|TRBJ2-3
TGTGCCAGCGGAGACAGGCGGACCACGCAGTATTTT
CASGDRRTTQYF
>-|TRBV3-1/TRBV3-2|-|TRBJ2-7
TGTGCCAGCCAGGCGATTGGCGAGCAGTACTTC
CASQAIGEQYF
>TRBD1|TRBV29-1|-|TRBJ1-2
TGCAGCGTTGAAACGACGAAACAGGGGGCCGTCTATGGCTACACCTTC
CSVETTKQGAVYGYTF
>TRBD2|TRBV28|-|TRBJ2-7
TGTGCCAGCAGCTCCGGGACTAGCGGACTAAGGGGGGAGCAGTACTTC
CASSSGTSGLRGEQYF